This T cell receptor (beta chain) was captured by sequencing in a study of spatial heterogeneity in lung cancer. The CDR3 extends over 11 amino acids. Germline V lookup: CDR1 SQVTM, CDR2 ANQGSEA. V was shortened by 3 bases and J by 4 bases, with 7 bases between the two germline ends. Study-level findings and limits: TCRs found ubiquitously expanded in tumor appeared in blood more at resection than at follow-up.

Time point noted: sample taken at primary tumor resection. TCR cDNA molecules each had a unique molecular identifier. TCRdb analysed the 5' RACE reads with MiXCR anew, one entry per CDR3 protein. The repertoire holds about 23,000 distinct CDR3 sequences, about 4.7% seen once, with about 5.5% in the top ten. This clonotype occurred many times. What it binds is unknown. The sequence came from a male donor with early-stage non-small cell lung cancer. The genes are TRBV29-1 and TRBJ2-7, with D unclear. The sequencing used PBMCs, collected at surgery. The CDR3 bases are TGCAGCGTTGACGTGGGATACGAGCAGTACTTC. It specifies CSVDVGYEQYF.